The sequence of this T cell receptor beta chain was determined in a study of T cell repertoires in cytomegalovirus infection. Study as a whole: From public TCR beta signatures came an indication of both CMV infection and matching HLA type. Study-wide points: Identification of carriers of CMV plus the relevant HLA was achieved through cumulative public TCR beta family frequency. HLA-C-restricted CMV clonotypes gave the most frequent clonotype in two of eight donors.

About this clonotype: Its antigen is not known.

TCRdb itself ran the reads through MiXCR, one entry per CDR3 protein. This table has a few hundred thousand distinct CDR3 sequences, 17% appearing once. CDR3 size: 15 residues. Germline V CDR1 and CDR2: LGHNA, YNFKEQ. V lost 3 bases, J lost 0 bases, and 9 bases lay in between. The gene calls are TRBV4-2 and TRBJ2-1, with D tentatively TRBD1 (6 bases). Material: PBMCs. The sequence came from a human donor in good health (CMV status not recorded). Some clones in this sample may be carry-over from other donors' samples. Here the CDR3 reads CASSQTTGSYNEQFF. The CDR3 nucleotides are TGTGCCAGCAGCCAGACGACAGGCTCCTACAATGAGCAGTTCTTC.